The TCR beta chain described here comes from a study of a mutant IDH1 vaccine in newly diagnosed glioma. Comment on this clone: Its antigen remains unknown.

Documented time point: week 47, end of study. The investigators gave 300 ug of mutant IDH1 20-mer peptide in each vaccine dose, together with topical imiquimod. Data came from immunoSEQ multiplex PCR; TCRdb stores just in-frame clones and leaves some out. The profile covers around 53,000 clones, with 70% to 85% appearing a single time and 3.5% to 5.5% taken by the ten largest. This CDR3 has 15 amino acids. V lost 4 bases to trimming and J lost 0 bases, with 10 bases between them. Per germline, CDR1 LNHDA and CDR2 SQIVND (reference sequence). Sequencing used PBMCs, obtained from a glioma patient whose treatment included an IDH1 peptide vaccine. This sequence originates from a woman aged 25-40 years with glioma. Some clones in this sample may be carry-over from other donors' samples. The rearrangement uses TRBV19 and TRBJ1-5; maybe TRBD1 (5 bases). The CDR3 spells CASSKGRDSNQPQHF. CDR3 in DNA: TGTGCCAGTAGTAAAGGCAGGGATAGCAATCAGCCCCAGCATTTT.